This TCR beta chain was obtained from a study of cytomegalovirus exposure and HLA in healthy donors. Study results and limitations: In the 120 or so validation repertoires, under 95% of cluster scores exceeded 0, per a later analysis. For cytomegalovirus status, the classifier reportedly gave diagnoses with high specificity and sensitivity.

Remarks on this clone: The antigen remains unidentified.

Sequenced by immunoSEQ multiplex PCR; TCRdb stores in-frame clones only, minus some. The table includes around 70,000 clones, approximately 96% detected once. The material sequenced was PBMCs. The receptor was derived from a man in his late teens or twenties in good health and CMV-seronegative.

In DNA, the CDR3 is TGTGCCAGCAGTCAGACCCAATTTAACAGGGACTCTGGAAACACCATATATTTT. Translated, it gives CASSQTQFNRDSGNTIYF. V is TRBV28 and J is TRBJ1-3; perhaps TRBD1 as D (6 bases). V shed 5 bases and J shed 0 bases, with 20 bases lying between them. The CDR3 length is 18 residues. Germline V lookup: CDR1 MDHEN, CDR2 SYDVKM.